What follows describes a single T cell receptor (beta chain). Sequence at one end of the junction differs from germline and may be a read error. It was with 60 Vbeta and 13 Jbeta primers that the PCR ran. Assay used: immunoSEQ multiplex PCR; TCRdb lists only in-frame clones, some missing. The sample consists of about 120,000 clones, 80% to 90% of them appearing once. The entry originates in a study of cytomegalovirus exposure and HLA in healthy donors. Overall study context: In a previous analysis, some 120 million unique TCR beta sequences were found from some 200 million T cells.

This clonotype originated in a woman aged 40 to 50 in good health and CMV-seropositive. Sequenced: PBMCs.

Here the CDR3 reads CASSLSISGLNEQFF. CDR3 nucleotide sequence: TGTGCTAGCAGCTTATCAATTAGCGGGCTAAATGAGCAGTTCTTC. The chain carries TRBV7-7 and TRBJ2-1; 7 nucleotides line up with TRBD2. Germline V gene lookup returns CDR1 SSHAT and CDR2 FNYEAQ (reference sequence). This CDR3 is 15 amino acids long.